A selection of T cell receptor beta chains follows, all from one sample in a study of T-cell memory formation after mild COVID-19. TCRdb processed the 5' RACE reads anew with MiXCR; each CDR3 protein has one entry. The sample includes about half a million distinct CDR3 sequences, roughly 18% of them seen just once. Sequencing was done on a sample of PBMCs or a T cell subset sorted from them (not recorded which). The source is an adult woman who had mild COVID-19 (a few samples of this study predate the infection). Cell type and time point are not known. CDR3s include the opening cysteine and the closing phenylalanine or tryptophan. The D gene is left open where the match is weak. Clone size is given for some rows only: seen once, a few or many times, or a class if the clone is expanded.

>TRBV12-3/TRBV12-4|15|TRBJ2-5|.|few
CASSPRGGGVETQYF
TGTGCCAGCAGCCCGAGAGGGGGAGGCGTAGAGACCCAGTACTTC
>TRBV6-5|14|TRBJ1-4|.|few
CASSSGRGNEKLFF
TGTGCCAGCAGCTCGGGGAGGGGTAATGAAAAACTGTTTTTT
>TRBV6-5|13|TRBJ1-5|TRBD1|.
CATSNRGHQPQHF
TGTGCCACTTCGAACAGGGGCCACCAGCCCCAGCATTTT
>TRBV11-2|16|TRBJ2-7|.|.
CASSSRRERATYEQYF
TGTGCCAGCAGCTCCCGCAGGGAGCGGGCCACCTACGAGCAGTACTTC
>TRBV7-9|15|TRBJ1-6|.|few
CASSPLRRGDSPLHF
TGTGCCAGCAGCCCCCTCAGAAGGGGGGATTCACCCCTCCACTTT
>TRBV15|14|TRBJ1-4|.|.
CATSRVGLNEKLFF
TGTGCCACCAGCAGAGTGGGGCTTAATGAAAAACTGTTTTTT
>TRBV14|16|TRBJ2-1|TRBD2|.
CASSQLAGSSYNEQFF
TGTGCCAGCAGCCAGTTAGCGGGAAGCTCCTACAATGAGCAGTTCTTC
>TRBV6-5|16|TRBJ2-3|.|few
CASSYSLGASTDTQYF
TGTGCCAGCAGTTACTCGTTGGGTGCTAGCACAGATACGCAGTATTTT
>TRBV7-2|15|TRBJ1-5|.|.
CASSRGPVGNQPQHF
TGTGCCAGCAGCCGCGGGCCAGTGGGCAATCAGCCCCAGCATTTT
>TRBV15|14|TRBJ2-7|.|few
CATSRVRGSYEQYF
TGTGCCACCAGCAGAGTTCGGGGGTCGTACGAGCAGTACTTC
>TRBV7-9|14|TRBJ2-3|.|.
CASSDGTASDTQYF
TGTGCCAGCAGCGACGGGACGGCCTCAGATACGCAGTATTTT
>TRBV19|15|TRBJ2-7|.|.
CASRSAWGSLGEQYF
TGTGCCAGCCGATCAGCCTGGGGCAGCTTGGGCGAGCAGTACTTC
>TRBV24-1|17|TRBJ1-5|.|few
CATSDSGAGASNQPQHF
TGTGCCACCAGTGACTCAGGGGCGGGGGCTAGCAATCAGCCCCAGCATTTT
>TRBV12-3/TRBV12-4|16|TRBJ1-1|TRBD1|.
CASSAGTVNMNTEAFF
TGTGCCAGCAGTGCCGGGACAGTAAACATGAACACTGAAGCTTTCTTT
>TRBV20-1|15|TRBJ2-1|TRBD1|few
CSARDQGQGIFEQFF
TGCAGTGCTAGAGATCAGGGACAGGGAATTTTTGAGCAGTTCTTC
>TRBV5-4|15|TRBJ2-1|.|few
CASSRGYSSYNEQFF
TGTGCCAGCAGCCGCGGGTATAGCTCCTACAATGAGCAGTTCTTC
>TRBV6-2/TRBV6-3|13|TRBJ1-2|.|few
CASTPTLGYGYTF
TGTGCCAGCACTCCTACGCTGGGTTATGGCTACACCTTC
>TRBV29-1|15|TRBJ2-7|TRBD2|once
CSVVWSGAESYEQYF
TGCAGCGTTGTTTGGAGCGGGGCGGAAAGTTACGAGCAGTACTTC
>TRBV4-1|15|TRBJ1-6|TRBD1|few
CASSQGGTGNSPLHF
TGCGCCAGCAGCCAGGGAGGGACAGGGAATTCACCCCTCCACTTT
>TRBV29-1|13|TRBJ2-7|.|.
CSVEGDNAYEQYF
TGCAGCGTCGAGGGGGACAATGCCTACGAGCAGTACTTC
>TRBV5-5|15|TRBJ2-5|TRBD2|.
CASSFETSGRKTQYF
TGTGCCAGCAGCTTTGAAACTAGCGGGAGGAAGACCCAGTACTTC
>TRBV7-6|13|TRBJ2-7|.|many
CASSLELTYEQYF
TGTGCCAGCAGCTTAGAGCTGACCTACGAGCAGTACTTC
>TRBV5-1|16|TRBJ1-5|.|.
CASSLGVIYSNQPQHF
TGCGCCAGCAGCTTGGGGGTAATATATAGCAATCAGCCCCAGCATTTT
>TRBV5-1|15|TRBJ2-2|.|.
CASSLGLEGSGELFF
TGCGCCAGCAGCCTAGGACTCGAGGGGTCCGGGGAGCTGTTTTTT
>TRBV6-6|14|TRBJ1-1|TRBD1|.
CASSRTGGDTEAFF
TGTGCCAGCAGTCGAACAGGGGGAGACACTGAAGCTTTCTTT
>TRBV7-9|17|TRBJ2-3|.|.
CASSYSLQRGHSDTQYF
TGTGCCAGCAGCTATTCACTCCAGCGGGGACACTCAGATACGCAGTATTTT
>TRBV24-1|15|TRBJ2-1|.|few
CATSDPRLTHNEQFF
TGTGCCACCAGTGATCCAAGGTTGACCCACAATGAGCAGTTCTTC
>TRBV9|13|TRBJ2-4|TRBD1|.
CASSGGGRDIQYF
TGTGCCAGCAGCGGAGGGGGCCGGGACATTCAGTACTTC
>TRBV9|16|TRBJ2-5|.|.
CASSVSRLSGQETQYF
TGTGCCAGCAGCGTATCACGTTTGAGCGGACAAGAGACCCAGTACTTC
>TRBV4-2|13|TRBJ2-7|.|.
CASSQVPAVEQYF
TGTGCCAGCAGCCAAGTCCCAGCAGTCGAGCAGTACTTC
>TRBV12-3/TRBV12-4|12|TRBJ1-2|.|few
CASEQGNYGYTF
TGTGCCAGCGAACAGGGAAACTATGGCTACACCTTC
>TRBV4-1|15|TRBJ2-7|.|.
CASSQDPASSYEQYF
TGCGCCAGCAGCCAAGACCCGGCTAGCTCCTACGAGCAGTACTTC
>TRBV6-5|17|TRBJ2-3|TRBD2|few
CASRPSGTSGYTDTQYF
TGTGCCAGCAGGCCCTCCGGGACTAGCGGGTACACAGATACGCAGTATTTT
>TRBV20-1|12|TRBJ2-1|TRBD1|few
CSATDRPFQEFF
TGCAGTGCTACGGACAGGCCCTTTCAGGAGTTCTTC
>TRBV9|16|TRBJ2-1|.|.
CASSVVAGPGPNEQFF
TGTGCCAGCAGCGTAGTTGCGGGCCCAGGCCCCAATGAGCAGTTCTTC
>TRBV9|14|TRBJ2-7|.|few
CASSVVSNSYEQYF
TGTGCCAGCAGCGTAGTCTCTAACTCCTACGAGCAGTACTTC
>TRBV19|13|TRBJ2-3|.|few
CASSARITDTQYF
TGTGCCAGTAGTGCCCGGATCACAGATACGCAGTATTTT
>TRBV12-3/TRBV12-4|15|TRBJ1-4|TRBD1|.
CASSPETGTNEKLFF
TGTGCCAGCAGTCCCGAGACAGGGACGAATGAAAAACTGTTTTTT
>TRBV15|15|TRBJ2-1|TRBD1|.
CATSREGQGYNEQFF
TGTGCCACCAGCAGAGAGGGACAGGGATACAATGAGCAGTTCTTC
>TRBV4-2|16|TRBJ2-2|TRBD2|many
CASSQEAGSNTGELFF
TGTGCCAGCAGCCAGGAAGCGGGATCAAACACCGGGGAGCTGTTTTTT
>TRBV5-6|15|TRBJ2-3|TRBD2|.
CASSLGLAHTDTQYF
TGTGCCAGCAGCTTGGGACTAGCACACACAGATACGCAGTATTTT
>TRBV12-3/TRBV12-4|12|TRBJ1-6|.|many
CASSPDNSPLHF
TGTGCCAGCAGCCCCGATAATTCACCCCTCCACTTT
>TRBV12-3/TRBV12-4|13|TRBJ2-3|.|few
CASSPSSTDTQYF
TGTGCCAGCAGTCCCTCTAGCACAGATACGCAGTATTTT